Listed below are T cell receptor beta chains from one sample, sequenced in a study of CD4+ T cells in melanoma. The repertoire was sequenced with immunoSEQ multiplex PCR; TCRdb's copy has only in-frame clones and lacks some. Of roughly 4,400 clones in the sample, around 68% were seen once. The source material was cells from a culture (not recorded whether cultured in vitro). The origin of the receptors is a human donor with melanoma. The CDR3 runs from the conserved cysteine through the conserved F or W. D genes are given only for firm matches. A clone size is listed for some rows: how often the clone was seen (once, few, many), or a class if it is expanded.

length,size,V,D,J,CDR3,DNA
13,NA,TRBV5-1,NA,TRBJ2-3,CASRTGDTDTQYF,TGCGCCAGCAGAACGGGGGACACAGATACGCAGTATTTT
17,NA,TRBV24-1,TRBD2,TRBJ2-3,CATSDRKRGASTDTQYF,TGTGCCACCAGTGATAGAAAGCGGGGGGCTAGCACAGATACGCAGTATTTT
12,NA,TRBV6-2/TRBV6-3,NA,TRBJ2-7,CASSRHHYEQYF,TGTGCCAGCAGTCGCCACCACTACGAGCAGTACTTC
13,NA,TRBV19,TRBD1,TRBJ1-4,CASTDRGNEKLFF,TGTGCCAGTACCGACAGGGGTAATGAAAAACTGTTTTTT
12,once,TRBV27,NA,TRBJ1-5,CASRAGNQPQHF,TGTGCCAGCAGGGCAGGGAATCAGCCCCAGCATTTT
18,NA,TRBV7-9,NA,TRBJ2-5,CASSLGAFSGRDQETQYF,TGTGCCAGCAGCTTAGGGGCTTTTAGCGGTCGAGACCAAGAGACCCAGTACTTC
17,NA,TRBV9,NA,TRBJ1-2,CASSGYRTAGKYYGYTF,TGTGCCAGCAGCGGATACCGGACTGCGGGTAAATACTATGGCTACACCTTC
14,NA,TRBV3-1/TRBV3-2,NA,TRBJ1-2,CASSPQIFNYGYTF,TGTGCCAGCAGCCCTCAGATATTTAACTATGGCTACACCTTC
12,medium-sized,TRBV30,NA,TRBJ2-7,CAWSETAYEQYF,TGTGCCTGGAGCGAGACTGCCTACGAGCAGTACTTC
15,few,TRBV13,TRBD1,TRBJ1-3,CASSAGQGIGNTIYF,TGTGCCAGCAGCGCGGGACAGGGAATCGGAAACACCATATATTTT
17,NA,TRBV5-6,TRBD1,TRBJ2-6,CASSLLTGGAGANVLTF,TGTGCCAGCAGCTTGTTGACAGGGGGCGCTGGGGCCAACGTCCTGACTTTC
11,NA,TRBV12-3/TRBV12-4,NA,TRBJ2-5,CASSLFETQYF,TGTGCCAGCAGTTTGTTTGAGACCCAGTACTTC
14,NA,TRBV18,NA,TRBJ1-1,CASSPQGPNTEAFF,TGTGCCAGCTCACCACAGGGACCAAACACTGAAGCTTTCTTT
13,NA,TRBV6-5,TRBD1,TRBJ2-5,CASRDRVVETQYF,TGTGCCAGCAGGGACAGGGTGGTGGAGACCCAGTACTTC
15,NA,TRBV10-3,TRBD1,TRBJ1-6,CAISEGTVQHSPLHF,TGTGCCATCAGTGAAGGGACAGTGCAGCATTCACCCCTCCACTTT
14,NA,TRBV11-1,NA,TRBJ2-3,CASSLLALTDTQYF,TGTGCCAGCAGCTTACTAGCCCTAACAGATACGCAGTATTTT
14,NA,TRBV28,TRBD1,TRBJ1-1,CASITQGANLRAFF,TGTGCCAGCATAACACAGGGGGCTAATCTTCGAGCTTTCTTT
14,NA,TRBV18,NA,TRBJ2-5,CASSRQGSQETQYF,TGTGCCAGCTCCCGCCAGGGGAGTCAAGAGACCCAGTACTTC
17,few,TRBV7-9,TRBD1,TRBJ1-2,CASSPRDSLFDNYGYTF,TGTGCCAGCAGCCCCCGGGACAGCCTATTCGATAACTATGGCTACACCTTC
14,NA,TRBV7-6,TRBD1,TRBJ2-7,CASSYGQGPYEQYF,TGTGCCAGCAGCTACGGACAGGGACCCTACGAGCAGTACTTC
14,NA,TRBV15,TRBD1,TRBJ2-7,CATSSLQGANGQYF,TGTGCCACCAGCAGCCTACAGGGGGCGAACGGACAGTACTTC
14,NA,TRBV7-9,TRBD2,TRBJ2-5,CASSLTSGQETQYF,TGTGCCAGCAGCTTAACTAGCGGGCAAGAGACCCAGTACTTC
14,NA,TRBV27,TRBD1,TRBJ1-1,CATLPTDRAGMAFF,TGTGCCACCCTCCCCACGGACAGGGCGGGGATGGCTTTCTTT
15,NA,TRBV28,NA,TRBJ2-3,CASSQRDLASDTQYF,TGTGCCAGCAGTCAAAGAGACCTAGCGTCAGATACGCAGTATTTT
11,NA,TRBV6-5,TRBD1,TRBJ2-7,CASRTGAEQYF,TGTGCCAGCAGGACAGGGGCCGAGCAGTACTTC
17,NA,TRBV7-9,NA,TRBJ1-3,CASSFAGRARGGNTIYF,TGTGCCAGCAGCTTCGCCGGCCGGGCCCGGGGTGGAAACACCATATATTTT
16,NA,TRBV6-5,TRBD2,TRBJ2-7,CASSYSGTSGTYEQYF,TGTGCCAGCAGTTACTCCGGGACTAGCGGTACCTACGAGCAGTACTTC
14,NA,TRBV5-1,NA,TRBJ2-3,CASSLGVGTDTQYF,TGCGCCAGCAGCTTGGGGGTGGGTACAGATACGCAGTATTTT
14,NA,TRBV10-3,TRBD1,TRBJ2-5,CAIRRTGAQETQYF,TGTGCCATCAGGCGGACAGGCGCTCAAGAGACCCAGTACTTC
13,NA,TRBV19,NA,TRBJ1-2,CASINGFGYGYTF,TGTGCCAGTATAAATGGGTTCGGCTATGGCTACACCTTC
15,once,TRBV2,TRBD1,TRBJ1-2,CASSLRNRQGYGYTF,TGTGCCAGCAGTCTCCGAAACAGACAGGGGTATGGCTACACCTTC
14,NA,TRBV4-2,NA,TRBJ1-4,CASSQEFPGEKLFF,TGTGCCAGCAGCCAAGAGTTTCCCGGGGAAAAACTGTTTTTT
14,NA,TRBV4-1,TRBD1,TRBJ1-2,CATRGQGGNYGYTF,TGCGCCACTCGCGGACAGGGGGGGAACTATGGCTACACCTTC
18,few,TRBV12-5,TRBD1,TRBJ2-2,CASGLVIGTGANTGELFF,TGTGCTAGTGGTTTGGTAATCGGGACAGGGGCTAACACCGGGGAGCTGTTTTTT
15,NA,TRBV5-4,NA,TRBJ1-4,CASSPNRNLNEKLFF,TGTGCCAGCAGCCCAAACAGGAATCTTAATGAAAAACTGTTTTTT
13,NA,TRBV27,TRBD1,TRBJ2-2,CASSLLQGRELFF,TGTGCCAGCAGTTTACTACAGGGGAGGGAGCTGTTTTTT
14,medium-sized,TRBV6-2/TRBV6-3,NA,TRBJ1-5,CASSYGALSQPQHF,TGTGCCAGCAGTTACGGTGCATTGTCTCAGCCCCAGCATTTT
15,NA,TRBV10-3,TRBD1,TRBJ2-2,CAIRQPGQGAGELFF,TGTGCCATCAGGCAACCGGGACAGGGGGCCGGGGAGCTGTTTTTT
16,once,TRBV29-1,TRBD1,TRBJ2-1,CSVEDPDRSSYNEQFF,TGCAGCGTTGAAGATCCGGACAGGAGTTCCTACAATGAGCAGTTCTTC
14,NA,TRBV6-1,NA,TRBJ1-2,CASSEIGDNYGYTF,TGTGCCAGCAGTGAAATAGGGGATAACTATGGCTACACCTTC
16,NA,TRBV7-2,NA,TRBJ2-7,CASSLDPGTQNHEQYF,TGTGCCAGCAGCTTAGACCCCGGGACGCAGAACCACGAGCAGTACTTC
16,NA,TRBV14,NA,TRBJ2-1,CASSQLRGPFHNEQFF,TGTGCCAGCAGCCAATTGCGGGGGCCTTTCCATAATGAGCAGTTCTTC
13,NA,TRBV28,NA,TRBJ2-7,CASKGEPSYEQYF,TGTGCCAGCAAGGGAGAACCCTCCTACGAGCAGTACTTC
15,NA,TRBV20-1,TRBD1,TRBJ1-2,CSASPGQGRDYGYTF,TGCAGTGCTAGTCCGGGACAGGGGCGCGACTATGGCTACACCTTC
12,once,TRBV6-2/TRBV6-3,NA,TRBJ2-7,CASSYAGYEQYF,TGTGCCAGCAGTTACGCTGGCTACGAGCAGTACTTC
13,NA,TRBV19,NA,TRBJ1-1,CASSIAGYTEAFF,TGTGCCAGTAGTATTGCGGGGTACACTGAAGCTTTCTTT
13,few,TRBV2,NA,TRBJ2-7,CASSEGTVPWQYF,TGTGCCAGCAGCGAGGGGACGGTCCCCTGGCAGTACTTC
16,NA,TRBV4-1,TRBD2,TRBJ2-1,CASSRHSSGGYNEQFF,TGCGCCAGCAGCCGACACTCTAGCGGGGGTTACAATGAGCAGTTCTTC
15,medium-sized,TRBV13,TRBD2,TRBJ2-2,CASNSGGAEAGELFF,TGTGCCAGCAACAGCGGGGGGGCCGAGGCCGGGGAGCTGTTTTTT